This is a list of T cell receptor beta chains from one sample in a study of identical twins. One entry per CDR3 protein, called by TCRdb with MiXCR from the 5' RACE reads. The sample yields about 890,000 distinct CDR3 sequences, 12% seen once. The data also belong to a second study, concerning yellow fever vaccine responses in identical twins.

Sequenced input: PBMCs. The receptors stem from a woman between 18 and 30 years old in good health. CDR3s include the opening cysteine and the closing phenylalanine or tryptophan. Each record gives: clone size, V gene, CDR3 length, CDR3 protein. Where a row states a size, it is once, few, many or the class of an expanded clone; other rows omit it.

. TRBV5-1 20 CASTVTGTSGQSLSTDTQYF
few TRBV19 14 CASSTGTANQPQHF
once TRBV11-3 13 CASEDRGSSGYTF
. TRBV7-9 13 CASAREDNEKLFF
. TRBV24-1 13 CATSDLAVNTQYF
. TRBV11-1 19 CASSLVGTSGSKAKNIQYF
. TRBV12-3/TRBV12-4 14 CASSPYRDNQPQHF
. TRBV6-5 15 CASSYSAGGPFEQFF
. TRBV20-1 13 CSAKGAFKETQYF
few TRBV3-1 17 CASSQIGGAPAGNTIYF
once TRBV5-6 16 CASSPETGGIQETQYF
. TRBV20-1 16 CSASRSVVGGNQPQHF
. TRBV9 15 CASSSGGSNTGELFF
few TRBV11-3 13 CASSQVAAYEQYF
many TRBV6-2/TRBV6-3 13 CASRREGTREQFF
. TRBV2 15 CPNGGLAGGLETQYF
few TRBV20-1 13 CSAKSGGTDTQYF
. TRBV20-1 15 CSARVIGDAYNEQFF
few TRBV27 16 CASSLFGTGGTGELFF
. TRBV5-1 11 CASSLGPVLTF
. TRBV20-1 14 CSARRVVYDYGYTF
few TRBV28 14 CASSGSDSNQPQHF
few TRBV10-3 14 CAISESQSYNEQFF
. TRBV5-1 18 CASSLGGLAGTNTDTQYF
many TRBV12-5 15 CASGLVLGSYNEQFF
. TRBV24-1 17 CATSDTWGGTGTDTQYF
few TRBV20-1 15 CSARLAGVRGNTQYF
few TRBV12-3/TRBV12-4 17 CASSLERLAGIYNEQFF
. TRBV12-3/TRBV12-4 13 CASSFQTVREAFF
. TRBV25-1 16 CASSDPGGSGANVLTF
few TRBV2 16 CASRDLGLVGYNEQFF
many TRBV12-3/TRBV12-4 13 CASSLGTGGKAFF
many TRBV5-6 15 CASSSGQPGANVLTF
. TRBV20-1 10 CSTVREGYTF
many TRBV12-3/TRBV12-4 15 CASSLSGGRDNEQFF
. TRBV28 12 CASSYPRYEQYF
. TRBV10-2 17 CASSDFNRDWDTDTQYF
few TRBV5-1 15 CASSNGTGGGQPQHF
. TRBV24-1 14 CATSDGQLQETQYF
few TRBV27 15 CASSTGIPGTGELFF
. TRBV28 15 CASSSPSGHTDTQYF
. TRBV6-1 14 CASSEPTGGSPLHF
few TRBV20-1 15 CSAREVRNPSYEQYF
few TRBV11-2 15 CASSLGSGPRNEQFF
few TRBV14 18 CASSLRQGYLSGANVLTF
many TRBV5-1 17 CASSPNPTTGGSTEAFF
. TRBV29-1 12 CSVDFLRETQYF
few TRBV7-9 14 CASSLGHGRDEQFF